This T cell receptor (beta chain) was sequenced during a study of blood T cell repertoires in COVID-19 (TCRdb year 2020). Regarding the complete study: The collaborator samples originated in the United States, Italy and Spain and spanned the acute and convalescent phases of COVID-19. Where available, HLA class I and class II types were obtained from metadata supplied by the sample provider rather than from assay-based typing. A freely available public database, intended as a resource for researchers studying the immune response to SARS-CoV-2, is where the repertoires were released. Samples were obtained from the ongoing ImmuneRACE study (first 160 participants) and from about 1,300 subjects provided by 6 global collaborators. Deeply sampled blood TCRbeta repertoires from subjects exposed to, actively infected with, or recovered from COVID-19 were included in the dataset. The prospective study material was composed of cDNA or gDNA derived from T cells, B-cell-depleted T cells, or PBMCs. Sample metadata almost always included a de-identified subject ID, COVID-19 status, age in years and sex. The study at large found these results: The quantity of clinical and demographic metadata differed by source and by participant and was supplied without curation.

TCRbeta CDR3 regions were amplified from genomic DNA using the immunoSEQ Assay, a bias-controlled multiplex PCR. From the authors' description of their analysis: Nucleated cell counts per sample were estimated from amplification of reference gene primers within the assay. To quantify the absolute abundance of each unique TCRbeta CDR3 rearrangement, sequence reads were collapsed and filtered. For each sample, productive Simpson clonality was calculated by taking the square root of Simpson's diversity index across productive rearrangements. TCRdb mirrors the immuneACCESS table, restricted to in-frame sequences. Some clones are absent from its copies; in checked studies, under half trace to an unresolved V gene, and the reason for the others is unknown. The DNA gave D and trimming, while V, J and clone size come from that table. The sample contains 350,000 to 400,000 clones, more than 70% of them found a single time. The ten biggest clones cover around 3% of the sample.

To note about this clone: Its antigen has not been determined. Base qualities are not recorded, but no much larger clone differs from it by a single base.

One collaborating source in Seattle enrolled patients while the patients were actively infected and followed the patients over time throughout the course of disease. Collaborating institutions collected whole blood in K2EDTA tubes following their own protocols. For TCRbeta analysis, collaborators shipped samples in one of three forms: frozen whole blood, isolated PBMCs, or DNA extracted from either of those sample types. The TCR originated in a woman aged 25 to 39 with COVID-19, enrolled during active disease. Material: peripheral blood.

The CDR3 protein sequence reads: CASSFWGGDQPQHF. The sequenced DNA: TGTGCCAGCAGTTTTTGGGGGGGGGATCAGCCCCAGCATTTT. The V gene is TRBV27 and the J gene is TRBJ1-5; TRBD1 is a possible D gene, resting on 5 matching bases. CDR1 and CDR2 (MNHEY, SMNVEV) derive from the germline V gene (reference sequence). The junction shows trimming of 3 bases on V and 5 bases on J, plus 11 bases between the germline ends. The CDR3 holds 14 amino acids from the cysteine to the phenylalanine. Kept here is only the CDR3 DNA, which spans 42 bases and is read in frame from base 1.